This T cell receptor (beta chain) was found in a study of CD8+ T cells in alopecia areata. cDNA prepared by RNA extraction and subsequent reverse transcription served as the template for sequencing. Sequencing used immunoSEQ multiplex PCR; TCRdb keeps in-frame clones, though not all of them. The sample shows about 110,000 clones, about 60% of them seen only once. Noted treatment: oral pan-JAK inhibitor, 5-10 mg twice daily. Alopecia areata patients provided lesional scalp punch biopsies and peripheral blood. The material sequenced was CD8+ T cells sorted from blood, taken at week 24, from a patient treated with tofacitinib. The sequence came from a human donor with alopecia areata.

DNA of the CDR3: TGTGCCAGCAGCTCGGACAGGATCTACGAGCAGTACTTC. Its translation is CASSSDRIYEQYF. The chain carries TRBV7-9 and TRBJ2-7; TRBD1 aligns across 7 bases. In germline, CDR1 is SEHNR, CDR2 FQNEAQ (reference sequence). The CDR3 runs 13 residues. The V segment lost 4 bases and the J segment 3 bases; nucleotides outside the gene matches: 3.